The following is a T cell receptor beta chain sequence with its context. The source of the sample is a study of blood T cell repertoires in COVID-19. Overall study: From the United States, Italy and Spain came samples of acute and convalescent COVID-19. Sample material is recorded as cDNA or gDNA derived from T cells, B-cell-depleted T cells, or PBMCs.

Authors' methods: The authors estimated nucleated cell counts from reference gene primer amplification. Data came from immunoSEQ multiplex PCR; TCRdb stores just in-frame clones and leaves some out. That table gives V, J and clone size, and the DNA gave D and trimming. The sample has about 58,000 clones, less than 90% seen once; the top ten hold 7% to 9%. In germline, CDR1 is SGDLS, CDR2 YYNGEE. The length of the CDR3 is 15 residues. V was trimmed by 0 bases and J by 3 bases, leaving 9 bases between them. The source material was peripheral blood. This chain uses TRBV9 with TRBJ2-2; D may be TRBD2 (6 bases). This TCR was recovered from a woman aged 70 to 79 with active COVID-19. CDR3 sequence reads: CASSVAPGDTGELFF. In nucleotides, the CDR3 is TGTGCCAGCAGCGTAGCTCCGGGGGACACCGGGGAGCTGTTTTTT.